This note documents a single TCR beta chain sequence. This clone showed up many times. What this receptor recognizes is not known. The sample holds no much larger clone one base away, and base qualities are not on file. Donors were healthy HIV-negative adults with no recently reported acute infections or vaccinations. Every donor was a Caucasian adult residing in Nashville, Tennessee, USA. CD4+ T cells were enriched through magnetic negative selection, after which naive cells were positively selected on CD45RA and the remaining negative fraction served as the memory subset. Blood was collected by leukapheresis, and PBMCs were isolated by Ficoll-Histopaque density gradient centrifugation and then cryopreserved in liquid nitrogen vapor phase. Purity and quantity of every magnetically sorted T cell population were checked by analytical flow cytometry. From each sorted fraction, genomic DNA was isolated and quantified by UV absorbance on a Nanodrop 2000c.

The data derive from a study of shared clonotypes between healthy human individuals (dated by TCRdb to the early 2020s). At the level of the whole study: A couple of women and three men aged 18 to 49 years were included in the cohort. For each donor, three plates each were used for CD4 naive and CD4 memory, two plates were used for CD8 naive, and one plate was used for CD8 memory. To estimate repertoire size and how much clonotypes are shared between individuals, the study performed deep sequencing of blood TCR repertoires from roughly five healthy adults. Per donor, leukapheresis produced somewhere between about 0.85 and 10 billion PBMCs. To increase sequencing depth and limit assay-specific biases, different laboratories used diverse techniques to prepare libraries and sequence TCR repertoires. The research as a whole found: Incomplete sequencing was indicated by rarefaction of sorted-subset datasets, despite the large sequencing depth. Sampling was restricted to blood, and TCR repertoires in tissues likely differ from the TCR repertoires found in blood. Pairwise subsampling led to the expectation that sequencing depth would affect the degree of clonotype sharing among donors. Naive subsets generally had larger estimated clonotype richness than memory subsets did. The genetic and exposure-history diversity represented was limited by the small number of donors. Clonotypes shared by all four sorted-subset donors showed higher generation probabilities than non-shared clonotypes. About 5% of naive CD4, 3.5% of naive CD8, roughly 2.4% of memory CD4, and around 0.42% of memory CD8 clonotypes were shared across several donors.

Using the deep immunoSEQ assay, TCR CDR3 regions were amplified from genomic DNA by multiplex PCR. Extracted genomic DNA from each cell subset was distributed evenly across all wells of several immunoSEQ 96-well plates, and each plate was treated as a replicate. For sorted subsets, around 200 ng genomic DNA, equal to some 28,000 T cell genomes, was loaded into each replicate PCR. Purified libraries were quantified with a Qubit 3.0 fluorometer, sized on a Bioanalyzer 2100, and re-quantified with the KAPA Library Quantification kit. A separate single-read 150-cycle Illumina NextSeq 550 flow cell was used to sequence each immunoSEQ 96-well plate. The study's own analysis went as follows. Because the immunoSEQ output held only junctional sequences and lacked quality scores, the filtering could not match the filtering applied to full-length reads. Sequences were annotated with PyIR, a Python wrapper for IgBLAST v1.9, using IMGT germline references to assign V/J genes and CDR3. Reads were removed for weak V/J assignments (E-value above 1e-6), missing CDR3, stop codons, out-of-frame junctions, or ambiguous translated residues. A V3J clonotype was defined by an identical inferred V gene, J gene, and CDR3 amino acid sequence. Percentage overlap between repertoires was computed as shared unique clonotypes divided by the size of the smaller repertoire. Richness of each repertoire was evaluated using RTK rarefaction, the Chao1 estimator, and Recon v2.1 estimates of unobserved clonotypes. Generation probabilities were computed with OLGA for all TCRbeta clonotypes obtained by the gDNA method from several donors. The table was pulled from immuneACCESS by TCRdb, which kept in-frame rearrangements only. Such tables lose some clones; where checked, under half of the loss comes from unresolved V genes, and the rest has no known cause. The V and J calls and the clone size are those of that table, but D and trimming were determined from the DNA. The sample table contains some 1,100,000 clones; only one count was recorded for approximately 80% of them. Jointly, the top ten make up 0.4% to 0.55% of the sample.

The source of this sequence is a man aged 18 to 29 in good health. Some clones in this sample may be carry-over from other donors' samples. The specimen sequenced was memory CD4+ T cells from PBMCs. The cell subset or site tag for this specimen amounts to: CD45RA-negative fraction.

The CDR3 loop reads CASTYGGLNGYTF. Here is the DNA: TGTGCCAGCACCTACGGAGGGTTGAACGGCTACACCTTC. The chain is made from TRBV6-6 and TRBJ1-2; the D gene lacks a confident call. Spanning cysteine to phenylalanine, the CDR3 consists of 13 amino acids. Only the CDR3 region is kept as DNA, spanning 39 bases read in frame from base 1. Via the germline V gene (reference sequence), CDR1 is MNHNY and CDR2 SVGAGI. V drops 7 bases and J drops 8 bases, leaving 17 bases in between.